This T cell receptor (beta chain) was identified in a study of blood T cell repertoires in COVID-19. The method was immunoSEQ multiplex PCR; TCRdb's version includes in-frame clones alone and lacks a portion of them. In the table there are about 180,000 clones, about nine tenths of which are singletons. Cohort allocation depended upon clinical history that participants reported. Germline CDR1 is LGHNA and CDR2 is YSLEER. Trimming cost V 1 base and J 5 bases, with 11 bases left between them. The CDR3 length is 14 residues. Sequencing was carried out using PBMCs or T cells enriched from blood (not recorded which). The rearrangement uses TRBV4-3 and TRBJ1-2; D possibly corresponds to TRBD1 (5 bases). The sequence came from a young woman who had recovered from COVID-19. The CDR3 loop reads CASSQVGGDYGYTF. The CDR3 bases are TGCGCCAGCAGCCAAGTTGGGGGGGATTATGGCTACACCTTC.